The T cell receptor (beta chain) under discussion was sequenced for a study of shared clonotypes between healthy human individuals. This CDR3 spans 17 amino acids. V lost 0 bases to trimming and J lost 1 base, with 15 bases between them. CDR1 is LGHNA and CDR2 is YNFKEQ in the germline V gene. Terminally differentiated effector memory CD45RA+ cells were excluded by CCR7 positive selection of CD45RO-negative cells. Clones were read by immunoSEQ multiplex PCR, and TCRdb kept only the in-frame ones, dropping some. The table shows around 2,000,000 clones, with more than 85% occurring only once. The rearrangement joins TRBV4-2 to TRBJ1-2; no clear D gene. The sequencing input was naive CD8+ T cells from PBMCs. This TCR came from a man between 18 and 35 years old in good health. Some clones in this sample may be carry-over from other donors' samples. The DNA of the CDR3 is TGTGCCAGCAGCCAAGAAGATGTTACGGCGGATAACTATGGCTACACCTTC. This gives the protein CASSQEDVTADNYGYTF.